These 23 T cell receptor beta chains originate from one sample sequenced in a study of cytomegalovirus exposure and HLA in healthy donors. The PCR had 60 Vbeta and 13 Jbeta primers. Generated by immunoSEQ multiplex PCR, the TCRdb table keeps only in-frame clones and is missing some. Of around 180,000 clones listed, roughly 80% are singletons. Sequenced sample: PBMCs. The receptors derive from a middle-aged man in good health and CMV-seronegative.

The chain couples TRBV18 to TRBJ2-3, with 7 bases matching TRBD1. The V and J ends lost 1 base and 6 bases, in that order; junction bases with no gene match: 10. CDR3 size: 16 residues. The germline gives CDR1 KGHSH, CDR2 LQKENI. The DNA of the CDR3 is TGTGCCAGCTCACCACTCCCCGCAGGGGGAGAGGATACGCAGTATTTT. Translated, it gives CASSPLPAGGEDTQYF.

In the case of this clone: The same CDR3 also results from other DNA sequences found in this sample. The rearrangement uses TRBV7-6 and TRBJ2-7, with D possibly TRBD2 on 7 matching bases. Germline CDR1 is SGHVS and CDR2 is FNYEAQ. The CDR3 consists of 16 residues. V was clipped by 5 bases and J by 2 bases, with 19 bases between them. The CDR3 nucleotides read TGTGCCAGCAGCCCAAGCCCAGGCGGGGGCCCCTACGAGCAGTACTTC. Encoded protein: CASSPSPGGGPYEQYF.

The chain joins TRBV11-2 to TRBJ2-7, with a possible D match to TRBD1 (5 bases). The CDR3 is 14 residues long. Trimming pared 3 bases from V and 3 bases from J, leaving 12 bases between. CDR1 and CDR2 from the germline V gene are SGHAT and FQNNGV. In nucleotides, the CDR3 is TGTGCCAGCAGCTTTGGTGACAGCTTCTACGAGCAGTACTTC. Its translation: CASSFGDSFYEQYF.

This clone is labeled as medium-sized. The rearrangement joins TRBV14 to TRBJ2-5, with D unresolved. Germline loops: CDR1 SGHDN, CDR2 FVKESK. CDR3 length: 13 amino acids. The germline V and J ends were trimmed by 4 bases and 5 bases, with 11 bases remaining between them. The DNA for the CDR3 is TGTGCCAGCAGCCCGACCCTAGAGGAGACCCAGTACTTC. This encodes CASSPTLEETQYF.

This clone came up a few times. V gene TRBV7-6 combines with J gene TRBJ2-6; D is undetermined. The germline gives CDR1 SGHVS, CDR2 FNYEAQ. V was cut by 6 bases and J by 0 bases, with 9 bases left in between. CDR3 length: 15 amino acids. This chain's CDR3 is CASSLQPSGANVLTF. The CDR3 DNA reads TGTGCCAGCAGTCTACAGCCCTCTGGGGCCAACGTCCTGACTTTC.

This chain uses TRBV7-9 with TRBJ1-4, with unresolved D. Germline loops: CDR1 SEHNR, CDR2 FQNEAQ (reference sequence). There are 16 residues in the CDR3. V lost 3 bases, J lost 4 bases, and 15 bases lay in between. The CDR3 reads CASSLDDMPINEKLFF. CDR3 sequence (DNA): TGTGCCAGCAGCTTGGATGACATGCCGATTAATGAAAAACTGTTTTTT.

The chain is built from TRBV6-5 and TRBJ2-7, with 10 bases identical to TRBD1. Germline values: CDR1 MNHEY, CDR2 SVGAGI. This CDR3 comprises 14 residues. Germline trimming cut 7 bases from V and 6 bases from J; bases unmatched to any gene: 9. The chain's CDR3 is CASMRRQGAFEQYF. The CDR3 DNA reads TGTGCCAGCATGCGGCGACAGGGGGCGTTCGAGCAGTACTTC.

The J gene is TRBJ1-5, the V gene TRBV27; D is unresolved. There are 14 residues in the CDR3. Trimming took off 5 bases at V and 0 bases at J, with 8 bases between the two ends. CDR1 and CDR2 (germline): MNHEY, SMNVEV (reference sequence). The CDR3 sequence is CASSRSYSNQPQHF. The CDR3 nucleotides are TGTGCCAGCAGTAGGAGTTATAGCAATCAGCCCCAGCATTTT.

The chain combines TRBV5-1 with TRBJ2-1; perhaps TRBD2 as D (6 bases). The CDR3 totals 12 residues. The germline V gene has CDR1 SGHRS and CDR2 YFSETQ. The germline V and J ends were trimmed by 6 bases and 8 bases, with 12 bases remaining between them. CDR3 region: CASIGGGDEQFF. The CDR3 coding sequence is TGCGCCAGCATCGGGGGAGGAGATGAGCAGTTCTTC.

The chain is built from TRBV7-8 and TRBJ1-4; 7 bases map to TRBD1. The CDR3 loop spans 15 amino acids. With V trimmed by 5 bases and J by 7 bases, 10 bases remained unmatched. Germline V gene lookup returns CDR1 SGHVS and CDR2 FQNEAQ. The CDR3 protein is CASSTWTGSFEKLFF. DNA for the CDR3: TGTGCCAGCAGCACCTGGACAGGCTCGTTTGAAAAACTGTTTTTT.

The genes are TRBV5-1 and TRBJ1-2, with 9 positions matching TRBD1. V dropped 4 bases and J dropped 5; count of bases not matched to a gene: 12. The CDR3 contains 16 residues. Germline V gene lookup returns CDR1 SGHRS and CDR2 YFSETQ. The CDR3: CASSPKRTGEGYGYTF. CDR3 DNA: TGCGCCAGCAGCCCGAAACGGACAGGGGAAGGTTATGGCTACACCTTC. Drawing the rest from reference TRBV5-1 and TRBJ1-2, the complete variable domain is KAGVTQTPRYLIKTRGQQVTLSCSPISGHRSVSWYQQTPGQGLQFLFEYFSETQRNKGNFPGRFSGRQFSNSRSEMNVSTLELGDSALYLCASSPKRTGEGYGYTFGSGTRLTVV.

This rearrangement joins TRBV30 to TRBJ1-2; D unclear. The CDR3 has 12 amino acids. Deletions cut 0 bases from V and 7 bases from J, with 9 bases between. Germline V gives CDR1 GTSNPN, CDR2 SVGIG (reference sequence). The CDR3: CAWSVQSSGYTF. The CDR3 DNA reads TGTGCCTGGAGTGTACAGAGTTCTGGCTACACCTTC.

CDR3 sequence: CASSLDRNTGELFF. The CDR3 DNA is TGTGCCAGCAGCTTAGACAGGAACACCGGGGAGCTGTTTTTT. J is TRBJ2-2 and V is TRBV7-9; D is ambiguous. Trimming stripped 1 base from V and 1 base from J, with 4 bases between. CDR1 and CDR2 (germline): SEHNR, FQNEAQ (reference sequence). The CDR3 spans 14 residues.

The chain employs TRBV6-6 and TRBJ2-2; D uncertain. This CDR3 has 15 residues. V lost 2 bases to trimming and J lost 1 base, with 8 bases between them. Per the germline V gene, CDR1 is MNHNY and CDR2 is SVGAGI (reference sequence). The CDR3 DNA sequence: TGTGCCAGCAGTTACCCTACGGGGAACACCGGGGAGCTGTTTTTT. It codes for CASSYPTGNTGELFF.

This chain uses TRBV5-6 with TRBJ2-7; the D is unclear. V was pared by 1 base and J by 0 bases, with 8 bases between. CDR1 is SGHDT, CDR2 YYEEEE, per germline. The CDR3 sequence is 14 residues long. The CDR3 DNA reads TGTGCCAGCAGCTTGATCGCCAGCTCCTACGAGCAGTACTTC. It codes for CASSLIASSYEQYF.

The chain employs TRBV10-1 and TRBJ2-3, with D maybe TRBD2 (6 bases). The CDR3 loop spans 15 amino acids. Germline V CDR1 and CDR2: WNHNN, SYGVQD (reference sequence). V lost 6 bases, J lost 2 bases, and 15 bases lay in between. CDR3 loop: CASSRGLGITDTQYF. The CDR3, as DNA: TGCGCCAGCAGCCGGGGACTGGGGATCACAGATACGCAGTATTTT.

The V call is TRBV6-5, the J call TRBJ1-5; D unclear. Germline values: CDR1 MNHEY, CDR2 SVGAGI. V was pared by 0 bases and J by 7 bases, with 16 bases between. This CDR3 has 16 residues. The CDR3 loop reads CASSYSKSATGQPQHF. CDR3 sequence (DNA): TGTGCCAGCAGTTACTCGAAGTCGGCGACGGGGCAGCCCCAGCATTTT.

The V gene is TRBV2, the J gene TRBJ1-5; D is undetermined. V lost 6 bases, J lost 1 base, and 7 bases lay in between. The CDR3 is made up of 13 amino acids. The germline V gene encodes CDR1 SNHLY and CDR2 FYNNEI. CDR3: CASRENSNQPQHF. Here the CDR3 DNA reads TGTGCCAGCAGAGAGAACAGCAATCAGCCCCAGCATTTT.

This rearrangement joins TRBV10-3 to TRBJ2-3; TRBD2 aligns across 13 bases. Germline CDR1 is ENHRY and CDR2 is SYGVKD. Germline trimming cut 7 bases from V and 4 bases from J; bases unmatched to any gene: 5. The CDR3 is made up of 15 amino acids. In DNA, the CDR3 is TGTGCCATCAACAAGGGACTAGCGGGGTCAGATACGCAGTATTTT. Translated: CAINKGLAGSDTQYF.

The chain has TRBV23-1 and TRBJ1-6; D is undetermined. TRBV23-1 is recorded as an ORF, its role being uncertain. This CDR3 has 15 amino acids. Trimming left V 6 bases short and J 0 bases short, with 9 bases between. The CDR3 protein is CASSPKSSYNSPLHF. The DNA of the CDR3 is TGCGCCAGCAGCCCAAAGAGCTCCTATAATTCACCCCTCCACTTT.

The gene calls are TRBV4-3 and TRBJ2-7, with 8 bases matching TRBD2. CDR1 is LGHNA and CDR2 is YSLEER in the germline V gene. CDR3 length: 15 residues. V shed 0 bases, J shed 3 bases, and the junction held 4 bases outside the gene matches. In nucleotides, the CDR3 is TGCGCCAGCAGCCAAGATTCTAGCGGGTACTACGAGCAGTACTTC. This gives the protein CASSQDSSGYYEQYF.

This rearrangement joins TRBV19 to TRBJ1-5; 10 positions match TRBD1. Germline CDR1 reads LNHDA; CDR2 reads SQIVND (reference sequence). The CDR3 covers 15 residues. The V and J ends lost 7 bases and 0 bases, in that order; junction bases with no gene match: 3. The CDR3 sequence is CASMRTGGSNQPQHF. The CDR3 DNA reads TGTGCCAGTATGAGGACAGGGGGTAGCAATCAGCCCCAGCATTTT.

Written as DNA, the CDR3 is TGTGCCAGCAGTGGGAAGCGGGGAGAAGTCATTTACGAGCAGTACTTC. This codes for CASSGKRGEVIYEQYF. The chain is built from TRBV25-1 and TRBJ2-7, with 7 bases that match TRBD2. With V trimmed by 4 bases and J by 4 bases, 13 bases remained unmatched. This CDR3 has 16 amino acids. Per the germline V gene, CDR1 is MGHDK and CDR2 is SYGVNS.